Each of the 4 T cell receptor beta chains below was sequenced from the same sample in a study of blood T cells in healthy people across ages (dated by TCRdb to about 2015). The method was 5' RACE. The instrument given in TCRdb is Illumina HiSeq 2500. A second PCR of about 6 to 12 cycles was run with a J-beta primer mix and a sample-barcoded 5' primer. TCRdb reprocessing: public reads trimmed at Q25 with fastp, clones called with MiXCR, in-frame beta chains kept. Rows with one shared CDR3 protein collapse into an entry with the most common genes and DNA. This sample is represented by more than 900,000 distinct CDR3 sequences; 20% to 25% of them were singletons. Of the sample, about 0.69% is held by the ten largest clones. In addition, the sample was reused for a study of T cells of mothers and their children.

The sequencing input was blood. These receptors were obtained from a girl aged 2-10 years in good health.

The chain is built from TRBV7-9 and TRBJ2-7; D call uncertain. This CDR3 is built from 12 residues. Germline-derived CDR1 and CDR2 are SEHNR and FQNEAQ (reference sequence). Trimming shortened V by 4 bases and J by 3 bases, and 7 bases separated the two germline ends. The CDR3 protein is CASSYEFYEQYF. The CDR3, as DNA: TGTGCCAGCAGCTACGAGTTCTACGAGCAGTACTTC. The complete variable domain, with remaining parts taken from reference TRBV7-9 and TRBJ2-7, reads DTGVSQNPRHKITKRGQNVTFRCDPISEHNRLYWYRQTLGQGPEFLTYFQNEAQLEKSRLLSDRFSAERPKGSFSTLEIQRTEQGDSAMYLCASSYEFYEQYFGPGTRLTVT.

This clonotype has only a few counts. The chain is built from TRBV5-1 and TRBJ2-1, with D tentatively TRBD1 (8 bases). Trimming shortened V by 4 bases and J by 0 bases, and 14 bases separated the two germline ends. Germline CDR1 reads SGHRS; CDR2 reads YFSETQ. This CDR3 is built from 16 residues. The CDR3 sequence: CASSIQGEGSYNEQFF. The CDR3 DNA follows: TGCGCCAGCAGCATACAGGGGGAGGGCTCCTACAATGAGCAGTTCTTC. Variable domain in full (rest from reference TRBV5-1 and TRBJ2-1): KAGVTQTPRYLIKTRGQQVTLSCSPISGHRSVSWYQQTPGQGLQFLFEYFSETQRNKGNFPGRFSGRQFSNSRSEMNVSTLELGDSALYLCASSIQGEGSYNEQFFGPGTRLTVL.

This clonotype was seen a handful of times. The rearrangement joins TRBV5-1 to TRBJ2-3, with 9 bases identical to TRBD2. Losses at the gene ends were 0 bases for V and 4 bases for J; bases not matched to a gene: 9. This CDR3 has 17 residues. Germline CDR1 reads SGHRS; CDR2 reads YFSETQ. The CDR3 protein is CASSLVASGEGSDTQYF. CDR3 nucleotide sequence: TGCGCCAGCAGCTTGGTGGCTAGCGGGGAGGGGTCAGATACGCAGTATTTT. Full variable domain (rest looked up from reference TRBV5-1 and TRBJ2-3): KAGVTQTPRYLIKTRGQQVTLSCSPISGHRSVSWYQQTPGQGLQFLFEYFSETQRNKGNFPGRFSGRQFSNSRSEMNVSTLELGDSALYLCASSLVASGEGSDTQYFGPGTRLTVL.

This rearrangement joins TRBV6-5 to TRBJ2-7; D is perhaps TRBD1 or TRBD2 (5 bases each). V was clipped by 7 bases and J by 1 base, with 14 bases between them. CDR1 is MNHEY and CDR2 is SVGAGI in the germline V gene. This CDR3 has 14 amino acids. The CDR3 reads CASTREQGSYEQYF. The DNA of the CDR3 is TGTGCCAGCACCAGGGAGCAGGGTTCCTACGAGCAGTACTTC.